A selection of T cell receptor beta chains follows, all from one sample in a study of blood T cell repertoires in COVID-19. Generated by immunoSEQ multiplex PCR, the TCRdb table keeps only in-frame clones and is missing some. The data contain tens of thousands of clones, 93% of them singletons. Sample: peripheral blood. The receptors shown here come from a man aged 65-85 years with active COVID-19. The CDR3 runs from the conserved cysteine through the conserved F or W. Fields, in order: clone size, D gene, J gene, V gene, CDR3 length, CDR3 DNA, CDR3 protein. D genes are given only for firm matches. Where a row states a size, it is once, few, many or the class of an expanded clone; other rows omit it.

>NA|TRBD2|TRBJ2-3|TRBV11-2|12
TGTGCCAGCAGCCCCCAGCGGGAAACGCAGTATTTT
CASSPQRETQYF
>NA|NA|TRBJ2-5|TRBV6-5|15
TGTGCCAGCAGTTACTTGCGGGGGCCGGGGGAGACCCAGTACTTC
CASSYLRGPGETQYF
>NA|NA|TRBJ1-5|TRBV5-6|13
TGTGCCAGCAGCTTCTCCAGCAATCAGCCCCAGCATTTT
CASSFSSNQPQHF
>NA|TRBD1|TRBJ1-2|TRBV18|16
TGTGCCAGCTCACCACGAGGGGGCCAAGCTAACTATGGCTACACCTTC
CASSPRGGQANYGYTF
>NA|NA|TRBJ1-6|TRBV19|13
TGTGCCAGTAGTATAGAGACCTGGAGGCCCCTCCACTTT
CASSIETWRPLHF
>NA|TRBD2|TRBJ2-5|TRBV29-1|13
TGCAGCGTTGATTCGGGGGGAGGAGAGACCCAGTACTTC
CSVDSGGGETQYF
>NA|TRBD2|TRBJ2-1|TRBV6-5|14
TGTGCCAGCAACTCCCGGGGGGTAGATAATGAGCAGTTCTTC
CASNSRGVDNEQFF
>few|NA|TRBJ2-3|TRBV3-1/TRBV3-2|12
TGTGCCAGCAGCCAGGGGCGGGGGCCGGGGTATTTT
CASSQGRGPGYF
>once|TRBD1|TRBJ1-1|TRBV6-5|13
TGTGCCAGCAGTCGACAGGGTGTCACTGAAGCTTTCTTT
CASSRQGVTEAFF
>few|TRBD1|TRBJ1-5|TRBV6-5|14
TGTGCCAGCAGTTTCCAGGGGGGCAATCAGCCCCAGCATTTT
CASSFQGGNQPQHF
>NA|TRBD2|TRBJ2-1|TRBV5-8|16
TGTGCCAGCAGCGGAACGGGGGGGCCTTTATACAATGAGCAGTTCTTC
CASSGTGGPLYNEQFF
>NA|TRBD1|TRBJ2-1|TRBV6-2/TRBV6-3|15
TGTGCCAGCAGCCGGGACAGGGGGACCTACAATGAGCAGTTCTTC
CASSRDRGTYNEQFF
>NA|NA|TRBJ1-4|TRBV5-1|15
TGCGCCAGCAGCTTTGATGGACTATGGGATGAAAAACTGTTTTTT
CASSFDGLWDEKLFF
>NA|TRBD1|TRBJ2-7|TRBV11-3|12
TGTGCCAGCAGACTGACAGGGCGGGAGCAGTACTTC
CASRLTGREQYF
>NA|NA|TRBJ2-7|TRBV3-1/TRBV3-2|14
TGTGCCAGCAGCCAAGACGGCGGTCCGTGGGAGCAGTACTTC
CASSQDGGPWEQYF
>NA|NA|TRBJ1-3|TRBV9|13
TGTGCCAGCAGCCCCCCTGCTGGAAACACCATATATTTT
CASSPPAGNTIYF